Listed below are T cell receptor beta chains from one sample, sequenced in a study of blood T cell repertoires in COVID-19. Measured with immunoSEQ multiplex PCR; TCRdb has only the in-frame clones, and not every one. This table holds a few hundred thousand clones, around 92% found once. Input material: peripheral blood. Every receptor here comes from a person under 30 with COVID-19, enrolled during active disease. Both conserved end residues are part of each CDR3. A D gene is named only where the DNA matches it firmly. Rows may omit the clone size; those that give it use once, few, many or a size class.

14	TRBV2	TRBD2	TRBJ2-1	.	CATTAGLAYNEQFF	TGTGCCACCACTGCGGGACTAGCCTACAATGAGCAGTTCTTC
11	TRBV24-1	.	TRBJ1-1	.	CAVWGGTEAFF	TGTGCCGTTTGGGGGGGAACTGAAGCTTTCTTT
16	TRBV5-1	.	TRBJ1-3	many	CASSLDLQRSGNTIYF	TGCGCCAGCAGCTTGGATCTTCAGCGCTCTGGAAACACCATATATTTT
14	TRBV6-1	TRBD1	TRBJ1-5	.	CASSEGQGFQPQHF	TGTGCCAGCAGTGAAGGACAGGGATTTCAGCCCCAGCATTTT
15	TRBV6-5	TRBD1	TRBJ1-1	.	CASSYSKGANTEAFF	TGTGCCAGCAGTTACTCGAAGGGGGCGAACACTGAAGCTTTCTTT
16	TRBV28	.	TRBJ1-5	once	CASSPGWGGGYQPQHF	TGTGCCAGCAGCCCCGGCTGGGGCGGGGGCTATCAGCCCCAGCATTTT
14	TRBV7-9	.	TRBJ2-1	.	CASSRESLHNEQFF	TGTGCCAGCAGCCGCGAATCACTACACAATGAGCAGTTCTTC
17	TRBV5-1	TRBD1	TRBJ1-3	.	CASTKNEPGGPGNTIYF	TGCGCCAGCACCAAAAACGAACCAGGGGGCCCTGGAAACACCATATATTTT
15	TRBV28	TRBD1	TRBJ2-5	.	CASRGGQGGQETQYF	TGTGCCAGCAGGGGGGGACAGGGAGGGCAAGAGACCCAGTACTTC
14	TRBV21-1	.	TRBJ2-7	once	CASILASGVYEQYF	TGTGCCAGCATATTGGCTAGCGGGGTGTACGAGCAGTACTTC
16	TRBV29-1	TRBD1	TRBJ1-2	.	CSVEDLRRGRDYGYTF	TGCAGCGTTGAAGATCTTCGCAGGGGGCGCGACTATGGCTACACCTTC
15	TRBV7-3	TRBD2	TRBJ2-1	once	CASSLDLIAGNEQFF	TGTGCCAGCAGCTTGGACCTCATAGCGGGCAATGAGCAGTTCTTC
12	TRBV13	.	TRBJ2-7	once	CASSLGDYKQYF	TGTGCCAGCAGCTTAGGAGACTATAAGCAGTACTTC
14	TRBV28	TRBD1	TRBJ1-2	.	CASTPGTGGYGYTF	TGTGCCAGCACCCCAGGCACAGGGGGCTATGGCTACACCTTC
15	TRBV18	.	TRBJ1-6	.	CASSPEGVPNSPLHF	TGTGCCAGCTCACCCGAAGGGGTCCCCAATTCACCCCTCCACTTT
14	TRBV10-1	TRBD1	TRBJ2-3	.	CASSDRQGPDTQYF	TGCGCCAGCAGTGATCGACAGGGTCCAGATACGCAGTATTTT
15	TRBV18	TRBD1	TRBJ2-5	.	CASSPPGQALGTQYF	TGTGCCAGCTCACCACCGGGACAGGCCCTAGGGACCCAGTACTTC
15	TRBV6-5	.	TRBJ1-1	.	CASSLGGGRNTEAFF	TGTGCCAGCAGCCTCGGGGGGGGCCGGAACACTGAAGCTTTCTTT
16	TRBV5-6	TRBD2	TRBJ2-1	.	CASSLATSGSIDEQFF	TGTGCCAGCAGCTTGGCCACTAGCGGGAGTATCGATGAGCAGTTCTTC
13	TRBV27	TRBD1	TRBJ1-2	.	CASSSSGGDGYTF	TGTGCCAGCAGTTCCTCAGGGGGCGATGGCTACACCTTC
16	TRBV6-1	TRBD1	TRBJ1-5	.	CASSEGDRVSNQPQHF	TGTGCCAGCAGTGAGGGGGACAGGGTGAGCAATCAGCCCCAGCATTTT
15	TRBV28	TRBD2	TRBJ2-1	.	CASNSGIYSYNEQFF	TGTGCCAGCAACAGCGGGATTTACTCCTACAATGAGCAGTTCTTC
15	TRBV7-2	TRBD1	TRBJ2-7	few	CASSSDGRGLNEQYF	TGTGCCAGCAGCTCTGATGGCAGGGGGCTTAACGAGCAGTACTTC
15	TRBV6-2/TRBV6-3	.	TRBJ2-7	.	CASSAGDLDLYEQYF	TGTGCCAGCAGTGCAGGGGACCTAGACCTCTACGAGCAGTACTTC
15	TRBV10-3	.	TRBJ1-2	.	CAISESEPLGGGYTF	TGTGCCATCAGTGAGTCGGAGCCGTTAGGGGGTGGCTACACCTTC
18	TRBV2	TRBD2	TRBJ2-7	.	CASSAGLAGASRFYEQYF	TGTGCCAGCAGCGCGGGACTAGCGGGAGCCTCCCGTTTCTACGAGCAGTACTTC
16	TRBV28	TRBD1	TRBJ1-5	.	CASSPQDRGRRQPQHF	TGTGCCAGCAGTCCACAGGACAGGGGGCGCAGGCAGCCCCAGCATTTT
15	TRBV7-9	.	TRBJ2-1	.	CASSRTPGVGNEQFF	TGTGCCAGCAGCCGAACCCCGGGAGTTGGCAATGAGCAGTTCTTC
16	TRBV7-9	.	TRBJ1-4	once	CASSTRVAATNEKLFF	TGTGCCAGCAGCACCAGGGTCGCAGCAACTAATGAAAAACTGTTTTTT
12	TRBV7-9	.	TRBJ2-5	once	CASSPPQGSQYF	TGTGCCAGCAGCCCCCCCCAGGGCTCACAGTACTTC
13	TRBV7-9	.	TRBJ2-5	.	CASSGGARETQYF	TGTGCCAGCAGCGGCGGTGCCAGAGAGACCCAGTACTTC
14	TRBV5-4	.	TRBJ2-2	.	CASSLDMNTGELFF	TGTGCCAGCAGCTTGGATATGAACACCGGGGAGCTGTTTTTT
12	TRBV27	.	TRBJ2-5	.	CASSSREETQYF	TGTGCCAGCAGTTCCAGGGAAGAGACCCAGTACTTC
15	TRBV5-6	TRBD2	TRBJ2-3	once	CASSLGSASGDTQYF	TGTGCCAGCAGCTTAGGATCTGCTAGCGGGGATACGCAGTATTTT
14	TRBV14	TRBD1	TRBJ2-7	once	CASSRWDRSYEQYF	TGTGCCAGCAGCCGATGGGACAGAAGCTACGAGCAGTACTTC
16	TRBV15	TRBD2	TRBJ2-1	.	CATSSGLAGDGGEQFF	TGTGCCACCAGCAGTGGACTAGCGGGAGACGGCGGTGAGCAGTTCTTC
14	TRBV5-1	.	TRBJ1-1	.	CASSFGQMNTEAFF	TGCGCCAGCAGCTTTGGACAGATGAACACTGAAGCTTTCTTT
14	TRBV2	.	TRBJ2-2	.	CASSETGNTGELFF	TGTGCCAGCAGTGAAACAGGGAACACCGGGGAGCTGTTTTTT
18	TRBV11-2	.	TRBJ1-1	.	CASSLQRTPTSGNTEAFF	TGTGCCAGCAGCTTGCAAAGGACACCGACCTCGGGGAACACTGAAGCTTTCTTT
15	TRBV7-8	TRBD2	TRBJ2-1	.	CASSLGLAVYNEQFF	TGTGCCAGCAGCTTAGGGCTAGCGGTCTACAATGAGCAGTTCTTC
17	TRBV28	TRBD2	TRBJ2-1	.	CASSLLGLAGELNEQFF	TGTGCCAGCAGTTTATTAGGGCTAGCGGGAGAATTGAATGAGCAGTTCTTC